These 31 T cell receptor beta chains came from one sample sequenced in a study of chemoradiotherapy in HPV16-positive cancers. Sequencing was performed with immunoSEQ multiplex PCR; in TCRdb, only in-frame clones are kept and a portion is missing. The sample has approximately 11,000 clones, 65% to 85% seen once. Sample collection occurred from a patient who underwent chemoradiotherapy. These receptors came from a human donor with HPV-associated anogenital cancer.

This sequence joins TRBV7-2 and TRBJ2-1, with D unclear. This CDR3 has 12 residues. Trimming pared 5 bases from V and 10 bases from J, leaving 12 bases between. Germline CDR1 reads SGHTA; CDR2 reads FQGNSA. The CDR3 coding sequence is TGTGCCAGCAGCCCCCCACCCAGAGAGCAGTTCTTC. It encodes CASSPPPREQFF.

This sequence joins TRBV4-1 and TRBJ2-1; 9 nucleotides agree with TRBD1. Germline-derived CDR1 and CDR2 are MGHRA and YSYEKL. V shed 1 base and J 4 bases; nucleotides not matched to a gene: 8. The CDR3 totals 17 residues. Here the CDR3 reads CASSQGSEGTGYNEQFF. DNA for the CDR3: TGCGCCAGCAGCCAAGGCTCGGAGGGGACAGGGTACAATGAGCAGTTCTTC.

The rearrangement joins TRBV5-1 to TRBJ2-3, with 8 bases aligning to TRBD1. This CDR3 has 15 amino acids. Germline-derived CDR1 and CDR2 are SGHRS and YFSETQ. V was clipped by 3 bases and J by 1 base; unmatched bases: 4. The CDR3 DNA sequence: TGCGCCAGCAGCTGGGACAGGTCCCGCACAGATACGCAGTATTTT. Amino acid sequence: CASSWDRSRTDTQYF.

This sequence joins TRBV4-3 and TRBJ2-7; 10 bases are shared with TRBD2. In germline, CDR1 is LGHNA, CDR2 YSLEER. CDR3 size: 16 residues. The V and J ends lost 0 bases and 7 bases, in that order; junction bases with no gene match: 9. The CDR3 nucleotides are TGCGCCAGCAGCCAAGATTGGGCTAGCGGGAGCAGGGAGCAGTACTTC. It yields the protein CASSQDWASGSREQYF.

The chain has TRBV28 and TRBJ1-1; 8 positions match TRBD1. The junction had 4 bases not matched to a gene; V was cut back by 2 bases and J by 8 bases. The CDR3 contains 13 residues. Germline V gives CDR1 MDHEN, CDR2 SYDVKM. CDR3 coding DNA: TGTGCCAGCAGTTTAGCGAACAGGGGGGAAGCTTTCTTT. Amino acid sequence: CASSLANRGEAFF. The complete variable domain, with remaining parts taken from reference TRBV28 and TRBJ1-1, reads DVKVTQSSRYLVKRTGEKVFLECVQDMDHENMFWYRQDPGLGLRLIYFSYDVKMKEKGDIPEGYSVSREKKERFSLILESASTNQTSMYLCASSLANRGEAFFGQGTRLTVV.

This clone turned up a few times. This rearrangement joins TRBV2 to TRBJ1-2; D gene uncertain. Per germline, CDR1 SNHLY and CDR2 FYNNEI. This CDR3 is 12 amino acids long. V was cut by 6 bases and J by 4 bases, with 9 bases left in between. The CDR3 loop reads CASRLGLYGYTF. CDR3 bases: TGTGCCAGCAGACTCGGGCTCTATGGCTACACCTTC.

This chain joins TRBV10-3 and TRBJ1-2; D gene unclear. The V end lost 10 bases, the J end lost 8 bases, and 14 bases lay between the germline ends. The CDR3 length is 11 residues. The germline CDR1 and CDR2 sequences are ENHRY and SYGVKD. For the CDR3, the DNA is TGTGCCACATACGGGCAGCGAGGCTACACCTTC. Translated, it gives CATYGQRGYTF.

In this sample, this clone turned up once. This chain connects TRBV30 to TRBJ2-3; tentatively, D is TRBD2 (6 bases). From germline, CDR1 is GTSNPN and CDR2 SVGIG (reference sequence). With 2 bases removed from V and 2 bases from J, the gap between germline ends came to 11 bases. This CDR3 is 14 amino acids long. The DNA of the CDR3 is TGTGCCTGGAGTTCGGGGGATTTCACAGATACGCAGTATTTT. It codes for CAWSSGDFTDTQYF.

The genes are TRBV4-1 and TRBJ2-3; D remains unclear. The V end lost 1 base, the J end lost 4 bases, and 9 bases lay between the germline ends. The CDR3 has 14 residues. Germline V gene lookup returns CDR1 MGHRA and CDR2 YSYEKL. Here the CDR3 reads CASSQGFSADTQYF. Here the CDR3 DNA reads TGCGCCAGCAGCCAAGGTTTCTCCGCAGATACGCAGTATTTT.

The gene calls are TRBV7-9 and TRBJ2-3; a possible D gene is TRBD1 (5 bases). Germline assignment: CDR1 SEHNR and CDR2 FQNEAQ (reference sequence). The CDR3 contains 15 residues. V was pared by 3 bases and J by 4 bases, with 14 bases between. CDR3 residues: CASSFQGNVPDTQYF. DNA of the CDR3: TGTGCCAGCAGCTTCCAGGGAAACGTGCCAGATACGCAGTATTTT. Combining the CDR3 with reference TRBV7-9 and TRBJ2-3 gives the whole variable domain DTGVSQNPRHKITKRGQNVTFRCDPISEHNRLYWYRQTLGQGPEFLTYFQNEAQLEKSRLLSDRFSAERPKGSFSTLEIQRTEQGDSAMYLCASSFQGNVPDTQYFGPGTRLTVL.

The chain combines TRBV12-2 with TRBJ2-7; the table's D call, TRBD2, was not checked against the DNA. TRBV12-2 is a pseudogene segment. The CDR3 spans 16 residues. CDR3 region: CASRLAVGLTSYEQYF. The CDR3 DNA reads as TGTGCAAGTCGCTTAGCCGTCGGACTAACATCCTACGAGCAGTACTTC.

J is TRBJ2-3 and V is TRBV27; 7 nucleotides align to TRBD1. V dropped 1 base and J dropped 0; count of bases not matched to a gene: 1. The CDR3 spans 15 residues. Germline V lookup: CDR1 MNHEY, CDR2 SMNVEV (reference sequence). The CDR3 coding sequence is TGTGCCAGCAGTTTATGGGACAGTAGCACAGATACGCAGTATTTT. Translated: CASSLWDSSTDTQYF.

The chain recombines TRBV28 with TRBJ2-3; 10 positions agree with TRBD1. The CDR3 covers 15 residues. Per germline, CDR1 MDHEN and CDR2 SYDVKM. The J segment lost 3 bases and the V segment lost 4 bases, leaving 4 bases of the junction unmatched. The CDR3 reads CASSSGTGETDTQYF. In nucleotides, the CDR3 is TGTGCCAGCAGTTCCGGGACAGGGGAGACAGATACGCAGTATTTT. The complete variable domain, with remaining parts taken from reference TRBV28 and TRBJ2-3, reads DVKVTQSSRYLVKRTGEKVFLECVQDMDHENMFWYRQDPGLGLRLIYFSYDVKMKEKGDIPEGYSVSREKKERFSLILESASTNQTSMYLCASSSGTGETDTQYFGPGTRLTVL.

This clone was seen only once. This chain connects TRBV19 to TRBJ2-7; 8 bases fit TRBD1. J lost 7 bases, V lost 6 bases, and 14 bases had no gene match. CDR1 LNHDA and CDR2 SQIVND come from the germline V gene (reference sequence). This CDR3 comprises 15 residues. As DNA, the CDR3 is TGTGCCAGTAGCACTGACTGGACAGGGAATAAAGAGCAGTACTTC. It translates to CASSTDWTGNKEQYF.

This clone has a handful of counts. The chain is built from TRBV9 and TRBJ1-1; tentatively, D is TRBD1 (5 bases). The germline V gene has CDR1 SGDLS and CDR2 YYNGEE. Trimming took off 4 bases at V and 3 bases at J, with 16 bases between the two ends. CDR3 length: 15 residues. The CDR3 DNA reads as TGTGCCAGCAGCCCCCAGGCGGGGGTTCACACTGAAGCTTTCTTT. It translates to CASSPQAGVHTEAFF.

The DNA of the CDR3 is TGTGCCAGTATCCCGACAGGGGGGAATGGCTACACCTTC. This gives the protein CASIPTGGNGYTF. V is TRBV19 and J is TRBJ1-2; TRBD1 matches 9 bases. Germline V lookup: CDR1 LNHDA, CDR2 SQIVND (reference sequence). The CDR3 runs to 13 residues. With V trimmed by 7 bases and J by 6 bases, 6 bases remained unmatched.

This chain uses TRBV30 with TRBJ1-3; weak D call: TRBD1 (5 bases). The germline gives CDR1 GTSNPN, CDR2 SVGIG (reference sequence). The CDR3 has 14 residues. Trimming left V 0 bases short and J 0 bases short, with 6 bases between. The CDR3 sequence is CAWSVDSSGNTIYF. The CDR3 DNA sequence: TGTGCCTGGAGTGTAGACAGCTCTGGAAACACCATATATTTT.

The rearrangement links TRBV5-6 to TRBJ2-1; D is ambiguous. The CDR3 loop spans 15 amino acids. Trimming removed 2 bases at V and 0 bases at J, with 9 bases between. The germline CDR1 and CDR2 sequences are SGHDT and YYEEEE. Written as DNA, the CDR3 is TGTGCCAGCAGCTTTGTGATCGGCTCCTACAATGAGCAGTTCTTC. Its translation is CASSFVIGSYNEQFF.

The rearrangement uses TRBV28 and TRBJ2-7; no clear D. Germline CDR1 MDHEN, CDR2 SYDVKM. The V end lost 3 bases, the J end lost 5 bases, and 14 bases lay between the germline ends. This CDR3 is 14 amino acids long. CDR3 nucleotides: TGTGCCAGCAGTTTGAGTTGGCAAGTCAACGAGCAGTACTTC. Amino acid sequence: CASSLSWQVNEQYF.

The rearrangement joins TRBV14 to TRBJ2-4, with 7 bases fitting TRBD2. This CDR3 contains 17 residues. CDR1 and CDR2 (germline): SGHDN, FVKESK. The V gene end was trimmed by 0 bases and the J gene end by 4 bases; junction bases not matched to a gene: 9. CDR3 in amino acids: CASSQEGGTLAKNIQYF. Here the CDR3 DNA reads TGTGCCAGCAGCCAAGAGGGAGGGACTTTAGCGAAAAACATTCAGTACTTC.

The gene calls are TRBV9 and TRBJ1-2; D is perhaps TRBD1 (5 bases). The CDR3 length is 15 residues. Germline values: CDR1 SGDLS, CDR2 YYNGEE. The V end lost 3 bases, the J end lost 2 bases, and 14 bases lay between the germline ends. The CDR3 DNA is TGTGCCAGCAGCGCTGGGGGTATCACGAACTATGGCTACACCTTC. This gives the protein CASSAGGITNYGYTF.

This clone was counted only a few times. The rearrangement uses TRBV28 and TRBJ2-7, with D possibly matching TRBD1 (7 bases). The CDR3 sequence is 14 residues long. Germline V gene data show CDR1 as MDHEN and CDR2 as SYDVKM. The V end lost 7 bases, the J end lost 3 bases, and 16 bases lay between the germline ends. Written as DNA, the CDR3 is TGTGCCAGCATGGGAGGAGGGGGCGACTACGAGCAGTACTTC. Protein: CASMGGGGDYEQYF.

This chain connects TRBV6-6 to TRBJ2-5, with a tentative D call TRBD2 (5 bases). V lost 5 bases and J lost 3, with 10 bases in between. Germline V gene lookup returns CDR1 MNHNY and CDR2 SVGAGI (reference sequence). The CDR3 runs to 13 residues. The CDR3 is CASSSTSEETQYF. The CDR3 DNA follows: TGTGCCAGCAGTAGCACTAGTGAAGAGACCCAGTACTTC.

The rearrangement links TRBV15 to TRBJ1-2, with 9 bases fitting TRBD1. Trimming cost V 0 bases and J 4 bases; bases outside gene matches: 3. The CDR3 is made up of 15 amino acids. CDR1 and CDR2 from the germline V gene are LNHNV and YYDKDF (reference sequence). The CDR3 is CATSREGQGRYGYTF. The CDR3, as DNA: TGTGCCACCAGCAGAGAAGGACAGGGGCGCTATGGCTACACCTTC.

In nucleotides, the CDR3 is TGTGCCAGCAGCATCGGACAGACTAGCGGGAGGGGATACGAGCAGTACTTC. This codes for CASSIGQTSGRGYEQYF. The gene calls are TRBV5-6 and TRBJ2-7; 14 positions match TRBD2. The germline V gene encodes CDR1 SGHDT and CDR2 YYEEEE. V was pared by 4 bases and J by 4 bases, with 10 bases of the junction left unmatched. The CDR3 runs 17 residues.

The gene calls are TRBV5-1 and TRBJ2-2, with D perhaps matching TRBD2 (8 bases). Germline CDR1 SGHRS, CDR2 YFSETQ. Deletions cut 6 bases from V and 6 bases from J, with 18 bases between. CDR3 length: 15 residues. The CDR3 DNA reads as TGCGCCAGCAAGGGGACAGCGGGAGAGTCCGGGGAGCTGTTTTTT. This encodes CASKGTAGESGELFF. The full variable domain, its missing parts supplied by reference TRBV5-1 and TRBJ2-2, is KAGVTQTPRYLIKTRGQQVTLSCSPISGHRSVSWYQQTPGQGLQFLFEYFSETQRNKGNFPGRFSGRQFSNSRSEMNVSTLELGDSALYLCASKGTAGESGELFFGEGSRLTVL.

The V gene is TRBV11-2, the J gene TRBJ2-6; 7 nucleotides line up with TRBD2. Trimming cost V 3 bases and J 0 bases; bases outside gene matches: 8. The V gene's germline CDR1 is SGHAT and CDR2 FQNNGV. This CDR3 is built from 18 residues. CDR3 loop: CASSLGGFLRSGANVLTF. The CDR3 bases are TGTGCCAGCAGCTTGGGGGGGTTTTTACGCTCTGGGGCCAACGTCCTGACTTTC.

This rearrangement joins TRBV11-3 to TRBJ2-3; tentatively, D is TRBD2 (6 bases). Per germline, CDR1 SGHNT and CDR2 YENEEA. The germline V and J ends were trimmed by 4 bases and 6 bases, with 8 bases remaining between them. This CDR3 contains 12 residues. The CDR3 sequence is CASSSEGDTQYF. The DNA of the CDR3 is TGTGCCAGCAGCTCGGAGGGGGATACGCAGTATTTT.

The J gene is TRBJ2-7, the V gene TRBV5-4; 7 bases agree with TRBD1. This CDR3 contains 15 residues. Germline V gene sequence: CDR1 SGHNT, CDR2 YYREEE (reference sequence). Germline trimming cut 2 bases from V and 2 bases from J; bases unmatched to any gene: 7. CDR3 residues: CASSFPGQRAYEQYF. In nucleotides, the CDR3 is TGTGCCAGCAGCTTCCCGGGACAGAGAGCCTACGAGCAGTACTTC.

V gene TRBV7-2 combines with J gene TRBJ2-2, with D hard to call. Germline CDR1 SGHTA, CDR2 FQGNSA. The V end lost 5 bases, the J end lost 4 bases, and 8 bases lay between the germline ends. This CDR3 is 13 amino acids long. DNA of the CDR3: TGTGCCAGCAGCAAAAAATTCACCGGGGAGCTGTTTTTT. This encodes CASSKKFTGELFF.

The chain joins TRBV5-1 to TRBJ2-7; TRBD1 is a possible D gene (5 bases). The CDR3 totals 15 residues. Between the trimmed V and J ends, which lost 0 bases and 3 bases, there was a span of 13 bases. In germline, CDR1 is SGHRS, CDR2 YFSETQ. CDR3 sequence: CASSLAGAQGYEQYF. The CDR3 nucleotides read TGCGCCAGCAGCTTGGCGGGCGCTCAGGGCTACGAGCAGTACTTC. The full variable domain, in which reference TRBV5-1 and TRBJ2-7 provide the parts outside the CDR3, is KAGVTQTPRYLIKTRGQQVTLSCSPISGHRSVSWYQQTPGQGLQFLFEYFSETQRNKGNFPGRFSGRQFSNSRSEMNVSTLELGDSALYLCASSLAGAQGYEQYFGPGTRLTVT.